This T cell receptor beta chain derives from a study of shared clonotypes between healthy human individuals. Study background: The study enrolled two women and a few men aged 18 to 49.

Study-wide findings and caveats: Investigators expected sequencing depth to affect clonotype sharing among donors.

Worth noting for this clone: Its antigen is still unknown.

Recent acute infections and vaccinations were absent in the healthy HIV-negative adult donors. The investigators split CD4+ cells into a CD45RA+ naive subset and a CD45RA-negative memory subset. This CDR3 comprises 13 residues. The germline gives CDR1 GTSNPN, CDR2 SVGIG (reference sequence). Trimming left V 0 bases short and J 0 bases short, with 6 bases between. This table comes from immunoSEQ multiplex PCR, and its TCRdb copy is limited to in-frame clones, with some not included. Among under 750,000 clones, around 77% were seen once, and the ten largest hold 1.8%. Sequencing was carried out using memory CD4+ T cells sorted from blood. Subset: CD45RA-negative fraction. The clonotype was recovered from a woman in her 30s in good health. The chain joins TRBV30 to TRBJ2-7; no clear D. The CDR3 region is CAWSVMDSYEQYF. In DNA form, the CDR3 reads TGTGCCTGGAGTGTAATGGACTCCTACGAGCAGTACTTC.